In this sample, the clone carrying this T cell receptor beta chain turned up a few times. The antigen remains unidentified. The data are from a study of T cells after yellow fever vaccination. Notes on the study in general: The secondary response peaked faster, at day 5 versus 15, but was weaker. FACS-sorted repertoires could harbor abundant contaminating bulk-population clonotypes. Reappearing after the booster were most of the clones from primary vaccination (almost 97% CD4, 85% to 90% CD8).

TCRdb recomputed calls from the 5' RACE reads with MiXCR, one row per CDR3 protein. The sample has just under 600,000 distinct CDR3 sequences, about 13% seen once; the top ten hold over 12%. The CDR3 totals 16 residues. The V and J ends lost 5 bases and 6 bases, in that order; junction bases with no gene match: 8. The V call is TRBV12-3 or TRBV12-4, the J call TRBJ2-1, with 12 bases fitting TRBD2. This receptor was taken from a man younger than 40 who received the YFV17D yellow fever vaccine. Source: PBMCs, taken on the day of the yellow fever booster vaccination. The CDR3, as DNA: TGTGCCAGCAGTAACGGCAGGACTAGCGGGACCAATGAGCAGTTCTTC. It specifies CASSNGRTSGTNEQFF.